Included here is one T cell receptor beta chain sequence, with context. Some clones are missing from TCRdb's copy, which holds only in-frame ones; the method was immunoSEQ multiplex PCR. The top ten clones hold approximately 40% of a sample with 25,000 to 30,000 clones, 76% of them seen once. CDR3 length: 14 residues. Germline V CDR1 and CDR2: SGHRS, YFSETQ. With V trimmed by 3 bases and J by 5 bases, 5 bases remained unmatched. This entry is derived from a study of blood T cell repertoires in COVID-19. The chain combines TRBV5-1 with TRBJ1-1; 9 positions match TRBD1. What was sequenced was peripheral blood. This clonotype originated in a man in his sixties or seventies with acute or convalescent COVID-19. The CDR3 bases are TGCGCCAGCAGCTGGACAGGGGATGGGACTGAAGCTTTCTTT. Protein: CASSWTGDGTEAFF.